This T cell receptor beta chain emerged from a study of metastatic and nonmetastatic thyroid tumors. Regarding the study as a whole: In blood and tumor, TCR beta diversity was reportedly significantly higher in malignant thyroid tumors than in benign nodules.

Under the authors' procedure: In papillary thyroid cancer, a distant-metastasis classifier was built using CDR3 differences across clinicopathological groups. With MiXCR, TCRdb called clones anew from the PCR reads. The V and J calls and clone size come from TCRdb's table, not from the authors' own analysis. The sample lists more than 6,000 clones, roughly 32% seen once, with approximately 12% in the top ten. Among the patients, none had received any treatment before thyroid surgery. Per germline, CDR1 KGHSH and CDR2 LQKENI. Trimming removed 1 base at V and 4 bases at J, with 13 bases between. CDR3 size: 15 residues. For this clone: Its antigen is currently unknown.

This chain connects TRBV18 to TRBJ1-1; D may be TRBD1 (5 bases). This receptor was obtained from a female donor with papillary thyroid cancer or a benign thyroid nodule (not recorded which). Some clones in this sample may be carry-over from other donors' samples. The sequenced material came from adjacent normal tissue. The CDR3 DNA follows: TGTGCCAGCTCACCACGTCGGGATCAGGGCACTGAAGCTTTCTTT. Translated, it gives CASSPRRDQGTEAFF. Full variable domain (missing parts from reference TRBV18 and TRBJ1-1): NAGVMQNPRHLVRRRGQEARLRCSPMKGHSHVYWYRQLPEEGLKFMVYLQKENIIDESGMPKERFSAEFPKEGPSILRIQQVVRGDSAAYFCASSPRRDQGTEAFFGQGTRLTVV.